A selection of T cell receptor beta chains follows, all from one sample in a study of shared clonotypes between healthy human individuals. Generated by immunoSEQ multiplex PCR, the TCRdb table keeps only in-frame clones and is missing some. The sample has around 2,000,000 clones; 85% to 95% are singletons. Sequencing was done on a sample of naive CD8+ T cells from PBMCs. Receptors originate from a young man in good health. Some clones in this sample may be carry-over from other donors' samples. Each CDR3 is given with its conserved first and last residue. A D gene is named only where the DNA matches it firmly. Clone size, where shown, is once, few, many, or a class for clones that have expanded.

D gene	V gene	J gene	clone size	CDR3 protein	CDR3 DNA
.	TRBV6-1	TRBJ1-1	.	CASTPGQNTEAFF	TGTGCCAGCACACCGGGCCAGAACACTGAAGCTTTCTTT
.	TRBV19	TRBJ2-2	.	CASTAPKPTGGVTGELFF	TGTGCCAGTACCGCTCCCAAACCGACCGGAGGAGTCACCGGGGAGCTGTTTTTT
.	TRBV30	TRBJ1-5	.	CAWRGRWGPQHF	TGTGCCTGGAGGGGCCGATGGGGGCCCCAGCATTTT
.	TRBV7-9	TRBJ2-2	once	CASSLLPGSNTGELFF	TGTGCCAGCAGCTTATTACCCGGGAGCAACACCGGGGAGCTGTTTTTT
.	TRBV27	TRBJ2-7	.	CASSLSGTGEQYF	TGTGCCAGCAGTTTATCGGGCACTGGTGAGCAGTACTTC
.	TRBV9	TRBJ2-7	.	CASSVAGVSDEQYF	TGTGCCAGCAGCGTAGCGGGAGTAAGCGACGAGCAGTACTTC
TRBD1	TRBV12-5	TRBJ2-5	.	CASGLGDRLQETQYF	TGTGCTAGTGGTTTGGGGGACAGGCTCCAAGAGACCCAGTACTTC
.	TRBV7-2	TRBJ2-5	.	CASKGGQKETQYF	TGTGCCAGCAAAGGGGGACAAAAAGAGACCCAGTACTTC
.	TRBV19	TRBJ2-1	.	CASSIMSLELNEQFF	TGTGCCAGTAGTATTATGTCCCTAGAACTTAATGAGCAGTTCTTC
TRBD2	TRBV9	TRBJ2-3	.	CASSPNLAVRTDTQYF	TGTGCCAGCAGCCCGAACCTAGCGGTCAGGACGGATACGCAGTATTTT
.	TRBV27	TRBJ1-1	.	CASSLASVGTEAFF	TGTGCCAGCAGTTTAGCCTCGGTTGGCACTGAAGCTTTCTTT
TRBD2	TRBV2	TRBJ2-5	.	CASSENGRPQETQYF	TGTGCCAGCAGTGAAAACGGGAGGCCCCAAGAGACCCAGTACTTC
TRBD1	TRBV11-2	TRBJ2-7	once	CASSLDRGQRNEQYF	TGTGCCAGCAGCTTAGATAGGGGACAGAGAAACGAGCAGTACTTC
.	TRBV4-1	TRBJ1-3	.	CASSQDPNSGNTIYF	TGCGCCAGCAGCCAAGATCCGAACTCTGGAAACACCATATATTTT
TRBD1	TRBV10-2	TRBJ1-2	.	CASSEGTGDSWGYTF	TGCGCCAGCAGTGAGGGGACAGGGGACTCGTGGGGCTACACCTTC
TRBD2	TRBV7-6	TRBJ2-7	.	CASSLWGRERERNEQYF	TGTGCCAGCAGCTTATGGGGGCGAGAGCGGGAGAGGAACGAGCAGTACTTC
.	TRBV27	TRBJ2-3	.	CASSLLYGRGGTDTQYF	TGTGCCAGCAGTTTACTCTACGGGAGAGGGGGCACAGATACGCAGTATTTT
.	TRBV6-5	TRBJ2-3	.	CASSYSAQSDTQYF	TGTGCCAGCAGTTACTCGGCGCAGTCAGATACGCAGTATTTT
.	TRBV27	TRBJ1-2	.	CASSPRVGGNYGYTF	TGTGCCAGCAGTCCCCGGGTCGGGGGGAACTATGGCTACACCTTC
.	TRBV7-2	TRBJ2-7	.	CASRIGPLASYEQYF	TGTGCCAGCCGAATAGGCCCTCTAGCAAGCTACGAGCAGTACTTC
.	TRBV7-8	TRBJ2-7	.	CASSLTSGGPYEQYF	TGTGCCAGCAGCTTGACGAGCGGAGGACCGTACGAGCAGTACTTC
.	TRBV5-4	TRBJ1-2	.	CASSPFPLSGYTF	TGTGCCAGCAGCCCCTTCCCTCTGAGTGGCTACACCTTC